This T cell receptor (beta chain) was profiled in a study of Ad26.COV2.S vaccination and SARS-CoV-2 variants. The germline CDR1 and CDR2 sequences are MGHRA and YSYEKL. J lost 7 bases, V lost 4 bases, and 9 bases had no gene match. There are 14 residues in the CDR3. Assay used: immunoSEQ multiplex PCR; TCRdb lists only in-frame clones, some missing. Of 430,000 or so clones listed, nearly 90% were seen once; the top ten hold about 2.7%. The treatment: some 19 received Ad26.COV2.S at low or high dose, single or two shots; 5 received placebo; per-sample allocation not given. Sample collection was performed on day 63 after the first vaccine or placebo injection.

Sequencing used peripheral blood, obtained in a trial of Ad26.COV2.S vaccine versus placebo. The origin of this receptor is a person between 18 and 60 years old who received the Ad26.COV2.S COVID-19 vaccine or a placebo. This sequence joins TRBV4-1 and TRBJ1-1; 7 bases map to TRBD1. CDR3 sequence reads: CASSPDRAEGEAFF. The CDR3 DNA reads TGCGCCAGCAGCCCCGACAGGGCCGAGGGTGAAGCTTTCTTT.